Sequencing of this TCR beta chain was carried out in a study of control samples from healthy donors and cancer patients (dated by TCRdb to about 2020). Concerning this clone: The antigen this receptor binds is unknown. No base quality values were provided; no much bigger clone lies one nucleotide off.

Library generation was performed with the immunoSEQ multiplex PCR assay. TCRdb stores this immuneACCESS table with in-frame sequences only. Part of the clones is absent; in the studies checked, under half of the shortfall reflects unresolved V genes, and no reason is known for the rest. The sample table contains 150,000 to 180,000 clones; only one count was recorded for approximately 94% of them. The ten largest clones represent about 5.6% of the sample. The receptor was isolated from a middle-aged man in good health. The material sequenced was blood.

The CDR3 region has the sequence CASSLAEVGVANYGYTF. The sequenced DNA is TGCGCCAGCAGCTTGGCCGAGGTGGGAGTAGCTAACTATGGCTACACCTTC. The chain links TRBV5-1 with TRBJ1-2; there is no confident call for the D gene. The CDR3 spans 17 residues, from the cysteine through the phenylalanine. Of the read, only the CDR3 DNA is kept; its 51 bases are in frame from base 1. The germline V gene provides CDR1 SGHRS and CDR2 YFSETQ. The V and J ends are trimmed by 0 bases and 0 bases, leaving 15 bases between them.